A selection of T cell receptor beta chains follows, all from one sample in a study of early T cells in non-severe SARS-CoV-2 infection. TCRdb analysed the 5' RACE reads with MiXCR anew, one entry per CDR3 protein. The repertoire holds some 66,000 distinct CDR3 sequences, with approximately 9% as singletons. The sample comprised whole blood. The receptors shown here come from an adult who was a healthcare worker with PCR-confirmed SARS-CoV-2 infection or an uninfected control (not recorded which). Each CDR3 is given with its conserved first and last residue. D genes are given only for firm matches. Clone size is shown for a subset of rows, as once, few, many or a class of expanded clone.

j_gene,abundance,d_gene,v_gene,CDR3aa,CDR3nt
TRBJ2-2,many,-,TRBV7-3,CASSRTNTGELFF,TGTGCCAGCAGCCGTACGAACACCGGGGAGCTGTTTTTT
TRBJ2-7,-,-,TRBV7-9,CASRVRLDREQYF,TGTGCCAGCAGGGTACGACTTGACCGGGAGCAGTACTTC
TRBJ2-3,-,-,TRBV11-3,CASSLSGSPQDTQYF,TGTGCCAGCAGCTTATCTGGCTCACCACAGGATACGCAGTATTTT
TRBJ1-2,-,TRBD1,TRBV29-1,CSARQGTDYGYTF,TGCAGCGCACGACAGGGAACGGACTATGGCTACACCTTC
TRBJ2-1,many,-,TRBV7-3,CASSTDHYNEQFF,TGTGCCAGCAGCACTGACCACTACAATGAGCAGTTCTTC
TRBJ2-7,-,-,TRBV11-2,CASSLGGNSYEQYF,TGTGCCAGCAGCTTAGGGGGAAACTCCTACGAGCAGTACTTC
TRBJ2-1,medium-sized,TRBD2,TRBV10-3,CAISEGLAGANEQFF,TGTGCCATCAGTGAGGGACTAGCGGGAGCCAATGAGCAGTTCTTC
TRBJ2-7,-,TRBD2,TRBV12-3/TRBV12-4,CASSPRISGVFYEQYF,TGTGCCAGCAGTCCACGGATTAGCGGGGTCTTCTACGAGCAGTACTTC
TRBJ2-7,-,-,TRBV18,CASSPGQPAYEQYF,TGTGCCAGCTCACCCGGACAGCCCGCCTACGAGCAGTACTTC
TRBJ2-3,-,-,TRBV5-1,CASSLTLPTDTQYF,TGCGCCAGCAGCTTGACTCTGCCCACAGATACGCAGTATTTT
TRBJ2-7,many,TRBD2,TRBV27,CASSMGLAYEQYF,TGTGCCAGCAGTATGGGACTAGCTTACGAGCAGTACTTC
TRBJ2-3,many,TRBD1,TRBV29-1,CSVQSGQGRYTDTQYF,TGCAGCGTCCAAAGCGGACAGGGGCGATACACAGATACGCAGTATTTT
TRBJ1-2,few,TRBD1,TRBV28,CASLQGALYGYTF,TGTGCCAGTCTACAGGGGGCCCTTTACGGCTACACCTTC
TRBJ2-2,few,TRBD1,TRBV5-1,CASSPGTANTGELFF,TGCGCCAGCAGTCCTGGGACAGCGAACACCGGGGAGCTGTTTTTT
TRBJ2-1,-,-,TRBV25-1,CASSRPGYNEQFF,TGTGCCAGCAGTCGTCCTGGGTACAATGAGCAGTTCTTC
TRBJ2-5,many,TRBD2,TRBV2,CASTEGAGAQYF,TGTGCCAGCACCGAAGGGGCGGGGGCCCAGTACTTC
TRBJ2-1,many,-,TRBV13,CASSLFSGWSSYNEQFF,TGTGCCAGCAGCTTATTTTCCGGCTGGAGCTCCTACAATGAGCAGTTCTTC
TRBJ2-7,few,-,TRBV5-1,CASSPPGGYEQYF,TGCGCCAGCAGCCCGCCCGGGGGCTACGAGCAGTACTTC
TRBJ2-3,-,-,TRBV20-1,CSANGDWARDTQYF,TGCAGTGCTAACGGGGACTGGGCCCGAGATACGCAGTATTTT
TRBJ1-4,many,TRBD1,TRBV19,CASSPGQHNEKLFF,TGTGCCAGTAGTCCGGGACAGCATAATGAAAAACTGTTTTTT
TRBJ1-3,-,TRBD1,TRBV10-3,CAISEGGTVRSGNTIYF,TGTGCCATCAGTGAAGGGGGGACAGTCCGCTCTGGAAACACCATATATTTT
TRBJ2-5,few,TRBD1,TRBV7-7,CASSMDRAQETQYF,TGTGCCAGCAGCATGGACAGGGCTCAGGAGACCCAGTACTTC
TRBJ2-7,-,TRBD2,TRBV28,CASSFLGLSSYEQYF,TGTGCCAGCAGTTTCTTGGGACTATCGTCCTACGAGCAGTACTTC
TRBJ2-1,few,TRBD1,TRBV6-2/TRBV6-3,CASSWDTGTGDNEQFF,TGTGCCAGCAGTTGGGATACCGGGACAGGGGACAATGAGCAGTTCTTC
TRBJ2-4,few,TRBD2,TRBV14,CASSRGTSGRGPTIQYF,TGTGCCAGCAGCCGGGGGACTAGCGGGAGAGGGCCCACCATTCAGTACTTC
TRBJ2-4,-,-,TRBV7-3,CASSLGAKNIQYF,TGTGCCAGCAGCTTAGGGGCCAAAAACATTCAGTACTTC
TRBJ1-5,few,-,TRBV7-8,CASSLEARAPRPQHF,TGTGCCAGCAGCTTAGAAGCGAGGGCGCCGAGGCCCCAGCATTTT
TRBJ2-7,many,-,TRBV29-1,CSVEGFQTYEQYF,TGCAGCGTTGAAGGTTTTCAGACCTACGAGCAGTACTTC
TRBJ1-5,many,-,TRBV6-2/TRBV6-3,CASTPREEVEPQHF,TGTGCCAGCACCCCCCGGGAGGAAGTGGAGCCCCAGCATTTT
TRBJ1-2,few,-,TRBV5-1,CASSLSAGSNGYTF,TGCGCCAGCAGCTTGTCAGCCGGGTCGAATGGCTACACCTTC
TRBJ2-1,few,-,TRBV29-1,CSVDRPSVTYNEQFF,TGCAGCGTTGATCGCCCCAGCGTGACCTACAATGAGCAGTTCTTC
TRBJ1-5,-,-,TRBV19,CASSLATQPQHF,TGTGCCAGCAGTTTAGCGACACAGCCCCAGCATTTT
TRBJ1-2,few,-,TRBV7-2,CASSLEAVHGYTF,TGTGCCAGCAGCTTAGAGGCCGTACACGGCTACACCTTC
TRBJ2-6,-,TRBD2,TRBV20-1,CSASLGGTSGANVLTF,TGCAGTGCTAGCTTGGGGGGGACCTCTGGGGCCAACGTCCTGACTTTC
TRBJ2-3,-,TRBD1,TRBV23-1,CASSQSGRGTEDTQYF,TGCGCCAGCAGTCAATCGGGCAGGGGGACCGAAGATACGCAGTATTTT
TRBJ2-2,many,-,TRBV12-3/TRBV12-4,CASSLRLGTFNTGELFF,TGTGCCAGCAGTTTAAGATTGGGGACCTTTAACACCGGGGAGCTGTTTTTT
TRBJ2-5,-,-,TRBV2,CASSDRDLETQYF,TGTGCCAGCAGTGATAGGGACTTAGAGACCCAGTACTTC
TRBJ2-1,few,-,TRBV6-1,CASRTEVYEQFF,TGTGCCAGCAGGACCGAGGTTTATGAGCAGTTCTTC
TRBJ1-1,few,-,TRBV27,CASSVRGGLTEAFF,TGTGCCAGCAGTGTTCGTGGGGGGCTCACTGAAGCTTTCTTT
TRBJ2-7,-,-,TRBV20-1,CSARPRRREQYF,TGCAGTGCTAGACCCCGGAGGCGCGAGCAGTACTTC
TRBJ2-2,many,-,TRBV29-1,CSGERGTGELFF,TGCAGCGGGGAGAGGGGCACCGGGGAGCTGTTTTTT
TRBJ2-1,medium-sized,-,TRBV7-9,CASASSYNEQFF,TGTGCCAGCGCAAGCTCCTACAATGAGCAGTTCTTC
TRBJ2-1,-,TRBD2,TRBV7-2,CASSPPGLAGGHQFF,TGTGCCAGCAGCCCGCCGGGACTAGCGGGAGGACACCAGTTCTTC
TRBJ2-5,many,-,TRBV7-9,CATTGGSQETQYF,TGTGCTACCACGGGTGGATCGCAAGAGACCCAGTACTTC
TRBJ2-7,many,-,TRBV20-1,CSAPGLGDHEQYF,TGCAGTGCCCCTGGACTGGGGGATCACGAGCAGTACTTC
TRBJ1-2,-,TRBD1,TRBV29-1,CSVESGQGPRGYTF,TGCAGCGTTGAATCAGGACAGGGTCCAAGAGGCTACACCTTC
TRBJ1-5,many,-,TRBV11-2,CASSPVTDSNQPQHF,TGTGCCAGCAGCCCAGTGACAGATAGCAATCAGCCCCAGCATTTT
TRBJ1-4,many,-,TRBV9,CASSIRPGTENEKLFF,TGTGCCAGCAGCATTCGACCCGGGACTGAGAATGAAAAACTGTTTTTT
TRBJ2-1,many,-,TRBV5-1,CASSLAQRNEQFF,TGCGCCAGCAGCTTGGCCCAGAGGAATGAGCAGTTCTTC
TRBJ2-2,few,-,TRBV21-1,CASFTTGNTGELFF,TGTGCCAGCTTTACGACAGGCAACACCGGGGAGCTGTTTTTT
TRBJ2-7,-,TRBD1,TRBV10-3,CAINQEGDSSTYEQYF,TGTGCCATCAACCAAGAGGGGGACAGTTCCACCTACGAGCAGTACTTC
TRBJ2-5,-,TRBD2,TRBV20-1,CSAGLAGGQETQYF,TGCAGTGCGGGACTAGCGGGAGGGCAGGAGACCCAGTACTTC
TRBJ2-3,-,TRBD2,TRBV7-8,CASSRTISGKGTDTQYF,TGTGCCAGCAGCCGTACTATTAGCGGGAAGGGCACAGATACGCAGTATTTT